A selection of T cell receptor beta chains follows, all from one sample in a study of identical twins. TCRdb re-analysed the 5' RACE reads in MiXCR, keeping a single row per CDR3 protein. The sample holds 550,000 to 800,000 distinct CDR3 sequences, less than 9% seen once. The data also belong to a second study, concerning yellow fever vaccine responses in identical twins.

What was sequenced was PBMCs. Source of these receptors: a woman under 30 in good health. Each CDR3 is given with its conserved first and last residue. A D gene is named only where the DNA matches it firmly. The size entry is marked missing in some rows and otherwise reads once, few, many or a size class.

V gene	clone size	D gene	J gene	CDR3 DNA	CDR3 protein
TRBV20-1	-	TRBD2	TRBJ2-5	TGCAGTGCTATGGCGGGGGGGCCAAAGACCCAGTACTTC	CSAMAGGPKTQYF
TRBV5-1	few	TRBD1	TRBJ1-1	TGCGCCAGCAGCTCCACGGACAGGGAAGTTTTTCACACTGAAGCTTTCTTT	CASSSTDREVFHTEAFF
TRBV3-1	few	-	TRBJ1-6	TGTGCCAGCAGCCAAGGGGGCGCAGGTTCACCCCTCCACTTT	CASSQGGAGSPLHF
TRBV27	-	-	TRBJ1-4	TGTGCCAGCAGTTTATCTTCGCCACGGCCTAATGAAAAACTGTTTTTT	CASSLSSPRPNEKLFF
TRBV7-8	few	-	TRBJ1-5	TGTGCCAGCAGCGCCATAAGGGACCATTGGCCCCAGCATTTT	CASSAIRDHWPQHF
TRBV4-1	-	-	TRBJ1-1	TGCGCCAGCAGCCAAGTGTTGGATATAAACACTGAAGCTTTCTTT	CASSQVLDINTEAFF
TRBV20-1	-	-	TRBJ2-7	TGCAGTGCTACGGGACCCAACTCCTACGAGCAGTACTTC	CSATGPNSYEQYF
TRBV3-1	few	-	TRBJ1-1	TGTGCCAGCAGCCATTCTATCCCAGCAAACACTGAAGCTTTCTTT	CASSHSIPANTEAFF
TRBV5-1	-	-	TRBJ2-1	TGCGCCAGCAGCCAGGGCGCGGGGGCCCCATCAGGTGAGCAGTTCTTC	CASSQGAGAPSGEQFF
TRBV20-1	few	-	TRBJ2-5	TGCAGTGCTAGGCTAGCTGGGTACCAAGAGACCCAGTACTTC	CSARLAGYQETQYF
TRBV5-1	-	TRBD2	TRBJ2-1	TGCGCCAGCAGCCCCGCTGGACTAGCCCACAATGAGCAGTTCTTC	CASSPAGLAHNEQFF
TRBV4-2	-	-	TRBJ1-1	TGTGCCAGCAGCCAAGATCAGGGCAGGGATCCTGAAGCTTTCTTT	CASSQDQGRDPEAFF
TRBV29-1	many	-	TRBJ2-3	TGCAGCGTTGATGGAGGGAGCACAGATACGCAGTATTTT	CSVDGGSTDTQYF
TRBV6-5	many	-	TRBJ1-1	TGTGCCAGCAGTTACGGAGGTAACATGAACACTGAAGCTTTCTTT	CASSYGGNMNTEAFF
TRBV28	few	-	TRBJ2-1	TGTGCCAGCAGTGCGCAAAAGAGGTACAATGAGCAGTTCTTC	CASSAQKRYNEQFF
TRBV7-2	many	TRBD2	TRBJ2-5	TGTGCCAGCAGCTTCGTGGGAGGGTTCCAAGAGACCCAGTACTTC	CASSFVGGFQETQYF
TRBV24-1	-	-	TRBJ2-1	TGTGCCACCTCCGGAGACGTCCGGGTAAATGAGCAGTTCTTC	CATSGDVRVNEQFF
TRBV4-2	-	-	TRBJ1-5	TGTGCCAGCAGCCAAGTACGGGATCAGCCCCAGCATTTT	CASSQVRDQPQHF
TRBV20-1	few	-	TRBJ1-5	TGCAGTGCTCGTCAGTTTAGCAATCAGCCCCAGCATTTT	CSARQFSNQPQHF
TRBV12-3/TRBV12-4	few	-	TRBJ2-5	TGTGCCAGCACCCTAAGGCAGAAAGAGACCCAGTACTTC	CASTLRQKETQYF
TRBV4-1	few	-	TRBJ2-1	TGCGCCAGCACATCCTCGGCCTTCAAGGCGTCCAATGAGCAGTTCTTC	CASTSSAFKASNEQFF
TRBV29-1	once	TRBD1	TRBJ2-7	TGCAGCGTGGATGGACAGGGCGCCTACGAGCAGTACTTC	CSVDGQGAYEQYF
TRBV27	-	-	TRBJ2-3	TGTGCCAGCAGTTTTACCCCAAGCACAGATACGCAGTATTTT	CASSFTPSTDTQYF
TRBV5-1	many	TRBD2	TRBJ2-1	TGCGCCAGCAGCTTGGCCACTAGCGGGCTCTACAATGAGCAGTTCTTC	CASSLATSGLYNEQFF
TRBV29-1	few	TRBD1	TRBJ1-2	TGCAGCGTTGCGGACAGGGTTAACTATGGCTACACCTTC	CSVADRVNYGYTF
TRBV3-1	many	TRBD2	TRBJ2-3	TGTGCCAGCAGCCCTCCGGGACTACCCACAGATACGCAGTATTTT	CASSPPGLPTDTQYF
TRBV3-1	few	-	TRBJ2-4	TGTGCCAGCAGCCAAGATCAGGTGGCGCGGTACTTC	CASSQDQVARYF
TRBV20-1	-	TRBD1	TRBJ2-5	TGCAGTGCTTGGGACCCCGCTCCAGGACAGGGGGGAGAGACCCAGTACTTC	CSAWDPAPGQGGETQYF
TRBV28	-	-	TRBJ1-5	TGTGCCAGCAGACCCAGAAAGGCGGAACCAAGTAGGTCCCAGCATTTT	CASRPRKAEPSRSQHF
TRBV29-1	-	-	TRBJ1-1	TGCAGCGTTGGAGCCCACCTGAACACTGAAGCTTTCTTT	CSVGAHLNTEAFF
TRBV5-1	many	TRBD1	TRBJ2-5	TGCGCCAGCAGCCTCGGACAGGGAAACTCAGAGACCCAGTACTTC	CASSLGQGNSETQYF
TRBV5-1	many	TRBD2	TRBJ2-5	TGCGCCAGCAGCTTGGCCCGCGGACTAGCGGGAACAGAGACCCAGTACTTC	CASSLARGLAGTETQYF
TRBV24-1	few	TRBD2	TRBJ2-1	TGTGCCACCAGTGATTGGGGACTAGGTTACAATGAGCAGTTCTTC	CATSDWGLGYNEQFF
TRBV29-1	many	TRBD1	TRBJ1-2	TGCAGCGTTACAGGGGGGATAAGTTATGGCTACACCTTC	CSVTGGISYGYTF
TRBV6-2/TRBV6-3	-	TRBD1	TRBJ1-2	TGTGCCAGCCCCCCCCACAGGGGGCCAACCTATGGCTACACCTTC	CASPPHRGPTYGYTF
TRBV12-3/TRBV12-4	few	-	TRBJ2-7	TGTGCCAGCAGTCAAGGCCGAAACCGCTACGAGCAGTACTTC	CASSQGRNRYEQYF
TRBV11-2	many	-	TRBJ1-4	TGTGCCAGCAGCCACGACAGGCTGGTGGCTGAAAAACTGTTTTTT	CASSHDRLVAEKLFF
TRBV28	many	-	TRBJ1-1	TGTGCCACCTGGAGGACGGACGGCACTGAAGCTTTCTTT	CATWRTDGTEAFF
TRBV28	-	-	TRBJ2-1	TGTGCCAGCAGCCCCCCCGTTAGACTAGTCGGGAATGAGCAGTTCTTC	CASSPPVRLVGNEQFF
TRBV12-3/TRBV12-4	-	-	TRBJ2-7	TGTGCCAGCAGTCCCCACGTGGCGGGAACAACCTACGAGCAGTACTTC	CASSPHVAGTTYEQYF
TRBV6-5	-	-	TRBJ2-7	TGTGCCACAGGCGGGCTAGGCGGCGAGCAGTACTTC	CATGGLGGEQYF
TRBV20-1	few	-	TRBJ2-3	TGCAGTGCTAGAGTGGGTACGACGGGCACAGATACGCAGTATTTT	CSARVGTTGTDTQYF
TRBV20-1	few	-	TRBJ1-2	TGCAGTGCTACAACGACAAACTATGGCTACACCTTC	CSATTTNYGYTF
TRBV20-1	-	TRBD1	TRBJ2-3	TGCAGTGCTAGAGATCAGGGGGCGCTGGGAACAGATACGCAGTATTTT	CSARDQGALGTDTQYF
TRBV10-3	many	TRBD1	TRBJ2-1	TGTGCCATCAGGGAGACAGGGGGCGCACACGATGAGCAGTTCTTC	CAIRETGGAHDEQFF
TRBV5-1	many	-	TRBJ2-3	TGCGCCAGCAGCTTGGACACCGACGGTACAGATACGCAGTATTTT	CASSLDTDGTDTQYF
TRBV10-3	-	-	TRBJ1-5	TGTGCCATCAGTGACAGGTCCGATCAGCCCCAGCATTTT	CAISDRSDQPQHF
TRBV20-1	few	-	TRBJ1-5	TGCAGTGCTAGAGATGGTGTGGTATGGGAAACCAATCAGCCCCAGCATTTT	CSARDGVVWETNQPQHF
TRBV12-3/TRBV12-4	many	-	TRBJ2-2	TGTGCCAGCAGTTTGGAAGGGGAGCTGTTTTTT	CASSLEGELFF
TRBV5-6	few	-	TRBJ1-2	TGTGCCAGCAGCTCGGCGGACTATGGCTACACCTTC	CASSSADYGYTF
TRBV6-5	-	TRBD1	TRBJ1-5	TGTGCCAGCAACACAGGGGGTCAGCCCCAGCATTTT	CASNTGGQPQHF
TRBV2	-	TRBD1	TRBJ1-5	TGTGCCAGCAGTGGGACAGGGGGAAGCAATCAGCCCCAGCATTTT	CASSGTGGSNQPQHF
TRBV6-2/TRBV6-3	few	-	TRBJ2-5	TGTGCCAGCAGTTACGCGACCACCGCGTCGCAGACCCAGTACTTC	CASSYATTASQTQYF
TRBV10-3	many	TRBD1	TRBJ1-5	TGTGCCATCAGCGGGACAGGACGCGAACCCCAGCATTTT	CAISGTGREPQHF
TRBV12-3/TRBV12-4	many	-	TRBJ2-7	TGTGCCAGCAGTTTAGGGCGCTACGAGCAGTACTTC	CASSLGRYEQYF
TRBV7-2	few	-	TRBJ2-2	TGTGCCAGCAGCTTAGATGTGGGGGAGCTGTTTTTT	CASSLDVGELFF
TRBV2	-	-	TRBJ1-5	TGTGCCAGCAGTGCGGCAGGATTCTATAGCAATCAGCCCCAGCATTTT	CASSAAGFYSNQPQHF